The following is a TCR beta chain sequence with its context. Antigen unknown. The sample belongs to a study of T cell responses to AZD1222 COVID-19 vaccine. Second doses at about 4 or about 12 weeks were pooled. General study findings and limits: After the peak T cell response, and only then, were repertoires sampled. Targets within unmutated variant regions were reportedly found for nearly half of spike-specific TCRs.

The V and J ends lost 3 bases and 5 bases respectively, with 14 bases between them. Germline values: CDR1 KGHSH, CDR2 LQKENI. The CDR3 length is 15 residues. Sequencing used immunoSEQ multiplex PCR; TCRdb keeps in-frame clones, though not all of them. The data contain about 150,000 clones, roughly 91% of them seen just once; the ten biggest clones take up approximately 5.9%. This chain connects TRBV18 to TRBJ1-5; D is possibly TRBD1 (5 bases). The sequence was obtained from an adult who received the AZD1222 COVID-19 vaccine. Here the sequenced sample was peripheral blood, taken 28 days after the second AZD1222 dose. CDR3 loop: CASSPQGNRDQPQHF. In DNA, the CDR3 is TGTGCCAGCTCACCCCAGGGTAATCGCGATCAGCCCCAGCATTTT.